One TCR beta chain is described in this entry. As yet, its antigen is unknown. This entry belongs to a study of PD-1 blockade in classical Hodgkin lymphoma. The repertoire was sequenced with immunoSEQ multiplex PCR; TCRdb's copy has only in-frame clones and lacks some. This sample yields more than 950 clones, of which more than 75% are seen a single time; around 55% belongs to the top ten. Notes on the study in general: At baseline, newly diagnosed patients reportedly showed less TCR diversity than healthy donors.

Each patient relapsed following autologous stem cell transplantation, and prior brentuximab vedotin exposure differed. Under best response, outcomes were complete response, partial response or progressive disease. V lost 6 bases and J lost 7; bases outside the gene matches: 4. The CDR3 loop spans 14 amino acids. Germline V gives CDR1 ENHRY, CDR2 SYGVKD. This clonotype was obtained from a human donor with classical Hodgkin lymphoma. V usage is TRBV10-3 and J usage is TRBJ1-6; 9 nucleotides line up with TRBD1. Material: peripheral blood mononuclear cells (PBMCs), obtained at baseline. The CDR3 DNA reads as TGTGCCATCAGCTCCGGGACAGGGAATTCACCCCTCCACTTT. It codes for CAISSGTGNSPLHF.